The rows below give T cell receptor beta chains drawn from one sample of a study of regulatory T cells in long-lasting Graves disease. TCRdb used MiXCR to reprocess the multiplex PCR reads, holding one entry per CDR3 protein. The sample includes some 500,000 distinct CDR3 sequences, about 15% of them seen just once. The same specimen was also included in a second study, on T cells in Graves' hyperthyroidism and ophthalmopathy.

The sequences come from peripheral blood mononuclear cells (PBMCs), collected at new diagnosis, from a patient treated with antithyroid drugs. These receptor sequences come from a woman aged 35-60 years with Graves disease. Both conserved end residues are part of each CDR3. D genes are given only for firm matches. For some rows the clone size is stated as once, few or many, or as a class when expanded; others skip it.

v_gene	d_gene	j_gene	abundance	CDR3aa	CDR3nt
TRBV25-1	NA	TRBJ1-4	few	CASSESVTVNEKLFF	TGTGCCAGCAGTGAATCGGTCACAGTTAATGAAAAACTGTTTTTT
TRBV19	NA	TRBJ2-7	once	CASSIDRGDEQYF	TGTGCCAGTAGTATAGACAGGGGAGACGAGCAGTACTTC
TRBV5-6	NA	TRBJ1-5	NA	CASSFRGEYQPQHF	TGTGCCAGCAGCTTCCGGGGTGAATATCAGCCCCAGCATTTT
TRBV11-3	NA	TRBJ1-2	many	CASSLDPQLNYGYTF	TGTGCCAGCAGCTTAGATCCGCAACTAAACTATGGCTACACCTTC
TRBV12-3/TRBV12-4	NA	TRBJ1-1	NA	CASRPPVSTEAFF	TGTGCCAGCAGGCCCCCCGTATCCACTGAAGCTTTCTTT
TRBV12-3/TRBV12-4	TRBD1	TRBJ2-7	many	CASSLGGRSYEQYF	TGTGCCAGCAGCTTAGGGGGCAGATCCTACGAGCAGTACTTC
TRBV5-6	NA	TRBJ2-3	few	CASSSGARDADTQYF	TGTGCCAGCAGCTCCGGGGCCAGGGATGCAGATACGCAGTATTTT
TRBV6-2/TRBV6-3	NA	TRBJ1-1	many	CASSVRIGAGSEAFF	TGTGCCAGCAGTGTAAGGATAGGGGCCGGATCTGAAGCTTTCTTT
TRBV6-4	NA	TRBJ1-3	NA	CASSDYLPDHHGNTIYF	TGTGCCAGCAGTGACTACTTGCCCGATCATCATGGAAACACCATATATTTT
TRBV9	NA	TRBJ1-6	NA	CASSVGLGGPINSPLHF	TGTGCCAGCAGCGTAGGTTTAGGTGGTCCAATCAATTCACCCCTCCACTTT
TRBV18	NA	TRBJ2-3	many	CASSPVPTDTQYF	TGTGCCAGCTCACCAGTTCCCACAGATACGCAGTATTTT
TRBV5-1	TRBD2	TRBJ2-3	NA	CASSLTSGGFTDTQYF	TGCGCCAGCAGCTTGACTAGCGGGGGGTTCACAGATACGCAGTATTTT
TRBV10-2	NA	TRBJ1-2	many	CASSVSRTTNYGYTF	TGCGCCAGCAGTGTAAGCAGAACCACTAACTATGGCTACACCTTC
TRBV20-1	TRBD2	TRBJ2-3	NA	CSARAMGLAGVTQYF	TGCAGTGCTAGAGCCATGGGACTAGCGGGGGTGACGCAGTATTTT
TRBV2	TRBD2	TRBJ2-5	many	CASSEGPTSGGQETQYF	TGTGCCAGCAGTGAAGGCCCCACTAGCGGGGGACAAGAGACCCAGTACTTC
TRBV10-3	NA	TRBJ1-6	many	CAIRALSDNSPLHF	TGTGCCATCAGAGCTTTGAGTGATAATTCACCCCTCCACTTT
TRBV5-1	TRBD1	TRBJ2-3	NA	CASSLVRDRRTDTQYF	TGCGCCAGCAGCTTGGTGAGGGACAGACGCACAGATACGCAGTATTTT
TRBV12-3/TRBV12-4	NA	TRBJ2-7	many	CASSFRGEQYF	TGTGCCAGCAGTTTTAGGGGGGAGCAGTACTTC
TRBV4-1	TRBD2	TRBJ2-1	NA	CASTPGAGLYNEQFF	TGCGCCAGCACCCCTGGAGCGGGGCTTTACAATGAGCAGTTCTTC
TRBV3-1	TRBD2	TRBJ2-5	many	CASSRQGTSGQETQYF	TGTGCCAGCAGCCGACAGGGGACTAGCGGACAAGAGACCCAGTACTTC
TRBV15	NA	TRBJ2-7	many	CATSVLTSAASEQYF	TGTGCCACCAGCGTCCTCACTAGTGCGGCAAGCGAGCAGTACTTC
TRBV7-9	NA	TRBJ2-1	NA	CASSSSDEQFF	TGTGCCAGCAGCTCTAGCGATGAGCAGTTCTTC
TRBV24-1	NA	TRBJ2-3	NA	CATSDITKSTDAQYF	TGTGCCACCAGTGACATTACTAAATCCACAGATGCGCAGTATTTT
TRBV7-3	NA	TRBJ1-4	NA	CASSPVGGRLNEKLFF	TGTGCCAGCAGCCCTGTAGGGGGGCGGCTTAATGAAAAACTGTTTTTT
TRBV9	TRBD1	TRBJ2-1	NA	CASNSDRTSGEEQFF	TGTGCCAGCAACTCGGACAGGACCTCTGGGGAGGAGCAGTTCTTC
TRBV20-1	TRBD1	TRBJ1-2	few	CSASDRGALRGYTF	TGCAGTGCTAGTGACAGGGGGGCTTTGCGAGGCTACACCTTC
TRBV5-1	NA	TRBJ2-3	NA	CASSFTGLSTDTQYF	TGCGCCAGCAGCTTCACGGGACTGAGCACAGATACGCAGTATTTT
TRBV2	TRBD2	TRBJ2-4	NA	CASTAGVILAKNIQYF	TGTGCCAGCACGGCGGGGGTTATCCTAGCCAAAAACATTCAGTACTTC
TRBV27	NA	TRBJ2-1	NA	CASSLTRGGLFF	TGTGCCAGCAGTTTAACTAGGGGGGGCCTGTTCTTC
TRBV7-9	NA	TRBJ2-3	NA	CASSWAGQNTDTQYF	TGTGCCAGCAGCTGGGCGGGACAGAACACAGATACGCAGTATTTT
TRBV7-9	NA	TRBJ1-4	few	CASSWGALEKLFF	TGTGCCAGCAGCTGGGGGGCCTTAGAAAAACTGTTTTTT